This TCR beta chain was captured by sequencing in a study of cytomegalovirus exposure and HLA in healthy donors. Notes on the study in general: It has been reported that TCR beta sequences accurately predicted the HLA-A and HLA-B alleles of most subjects. In a later analysis, common viral pathogens appeared linked to several of the most significant clusters. Immune exposure data for these donors was limited to CMV serostatus.

13 Jbeta primers and 60 Vbeta primers were used for the PCR. TCRdb's copy holds only in-frame clones and misses some; the assay was immunoSEQ multiplex PCR. The repertoire consists of 150,000 to 200,000 clones, with 75% to 90% occurring once and the leading ten covering about 9.3%. Germline lookup yields CDR1 SEHNR and CDR2 FQNEAQ (reference sequence). The CDR3 is 12 residues long. Concerning this clone: The antigen is not known. One end of the junction is discordant with germline, which a read error may explain.

Sequences were obtained from PBMCs. V usage is TRBV7-9 and J usage is TRBJ2-1; TRBD2 aligns across 7 bases. This TCR came from a man between 18 and 29 years old in good health and CMV-seropositive. Here the CDR3 DNA reads TGTTCCAGCAGCCCGACTAGCCCCGAGCAGTTCTTC. As protein: CSSSPTSPEQFF.